This T cell receptor (beta chain) is from a study of T-cell memory formation after mild COVID-19 (TCRdb year 2021). As for the study more broadly: TCR sequence clusters from the two donors were found to be largely donor specific. T-cell clones expanding and contracting after mild COVID-19 in a couple of donors were tracked by longitudinal TCRalpha and TCRbeta repertoire sequencing. Two young, previously healthy adult volunteers, one female and one male, were included in the cohort.

Based on the germline V gene (reference sequence), the CDR1 and CDR2 sequences are LGHDT and YNNKEL. The CDR3 sequence holds 16 residues, the cysteine and phenylalanine included. Kept here is only the CDR3 DNA, which spans 48 bases and is read in frame from base 1. Trimming leaves V shorter by 4 bases and J shorter by 1 base, with the junction holding 8 bases beyond the gene matches. As for this clonotype: Its antigen specificity is not known. No qualities accompany the bases; no much larger clone lies one base away.

The paper as a whole reports these results and caveats: Contracting CD4+ clones were located mainly in the CM and EM memory subsets, whereas CD8+ clones were found to be enriched in EMRA. The study included only a couple of mild cases, and larger cohorts that include severe cases with pre-infection samples were judged to be necessary. Balanced CD4/CD8 phenotypes were observed for clones contracting from day 15 to 85, whereas a bias towards CD4+ was observed for a second wave of clones expanding from day 15 to 37. SARS-CoV-2 specificity was not confirmed for the second-wave clones peaking on day 37. Some responding clones were detected in pre-infection memory, which suggested that pre-existing cross-reactive memory T cells had joined the SARS-CoV-2 response.

Sequencing instrument: Illumina NovaSeq 6000. Using 5'RACE with constant-segment primers, TCRalpha and TCRbeta cDNA libraries were constructed, with sample barcodes and unique molecular identifiers added in the process. RNA was extracted from every sample with Trizol reagent. Libraries were amplified in two PCR steps, with a second sample barcode and Illumina TruSeq adapters added in the second step. Sequencing of libraries was performed on an Illumina NovaSeq with 2 x 150 bp paired-end reads. The published analysis was carried out like this. The reads were demultiplexed and collapsed into UMI-guided consensus sequences using migec v1.2.7. Using mixcr v2.1.11, the UMI consensuses were aligned to TRA and TRB V and J templates and assembled into clonotypes. A clonotype was counted as expanded or contracted only if both edgeR and NoisET called the change significant, with noise models trained on biological replicates. For edgeR calls, the cutoffs were a false discovery rate-adjusted p below 0.01 and a log2 fold-change threshold of 1. As an exploratory analysis of dynamics, max-normalized trajectories of the 1000 most abundant clonotypes were examined by PCA with hierarchical clustering. Separately sequenced CD4+ and CD8+ repertoires were used to assign a CD4 or CD8 phenotype to each responding clone. Using fastp at Q25 and MiXCR, TCRdb reprocessed the public reads and kept productive beta chains. Entries are consolidated by CDR3 protein sequence, retaining the most common genes and DNA. None of the V and J calls come from the authors' own analysis; TCRdb made them. This sample comprises more than 400,000 distinct CDR3 sequences, roughly 18% of them detected only once. The ten top clones hold about 12% of the sample.

Ficoll-Paque density gradient centrifugation was used to isolate PBMCs. The specimen sequenced was PBMCs or a T cell subset sorted from them (not recorded which). The chain joins TRBV3-1 to TRBJ2-3; 7 middle bases align to TRBD2. This clonotype was obtained from an adult woman who had mild COVID-19 (a few samples of this study predate the infection). The sample titles of this study are shuffled in the database, so cell type and time point are left out; the donor was told from shared clones. The base sequence is TGTGCCAGCAGCCCCCACCCGGGACTACGCACAGATACGCAGTATTTT. It specifies CASSPHPGLRTDTQYF.